This T cell receptor beta chain came from a study of siplizumab effects on memory and regulatory T cells (dated by TCRdb to between 2018 and 2021). Background on the whole study: The study examined how the anti-CD2 antibody siplizumab affects alloreactive T-cell subsets in allogeneic mixed lymphocyte reactions built from human PBMCs. The full study reports these points: Whether proliferating Tregs from siplizumab cultures actually had suppressive function was not functionally confirmed. For roughly 75-95% of proliferating CD4+ or CD8+ clones, no naive or memory phenotype could be assigned. Siplizumab significantly reduced the cumulative frequency of alloreactive sequences traceable to unstimulated CD4+ memory T cells. Among mappable alloreactive CD4+ clones, an average Treg-derived fraction of roughly 71% was observed with siplizumab, compared with approximately 30% in control reactions. Because sequences at frequencies below about 10^-5 were poorly captured, only a minor fraction of alloreactive clones could be mapped back to unstimulated subsets. Greater diversity appeared to be present in unstimulated naive T cells than in memory T cells, and a substantial contribution to the alloresponse seemed to be made by naive cells.

Trimming takes 7 bases from V and 6 bases from J, and the germline ends sit 18 bases apart. As encoded in the germline V gene, CDR1 is MNHEY while CDR2 is SVGAGI. Spanning cysteine to phenylalanine, the CDR3 consists of 15 amino acids. The sequence is cut down to CDR3 DNA, 45 bases in frame from base 1. Additional sequencing covered unstimulated subsets from three donor pairs, namely CD8+ effector memory, CD4+ naive, CD8+ TEMRA, CD4+ memory and CD8+ naive. TCRbeta CDR3 sequencing was performed on sorted unstimulated T cells and on proliferating T cells recovered from mixed lymphocyte reactions. Fresh whole blood from around eleven HLA-typed healthy donors served as the source for isolating PBMCs. The library relied on the immunoSEQ multiplex PCR assay. The deep sequencing platform assayed about 91,000 TCR templates per sample. Genomic DNA extracted from sorted T cells was used for TCRbeta CDR3 sequencing. Per the source publication's procedure: The R programming language was used for clonal analysis of TCRbeta CDR3 data. Unstimulated samples were compared with post-reaction CFSE-low samples to define alloreactive CD4+ and CD8+ clones. Regulatory or non-regulatory origin was assigned to alloreactive CD4+ clones by matching of sequences to sorted unstimulated Treg and non-Treg repertoires. TCRdb re-hosts the immuneACCESS table, in-frame sequences only. Its copies lack some clones; in the studies checked, an unresolved V gene accounts for under half of them, and the cause for the rest is not known. The V and J calls and the clone size are those of that table, but D and trimming were determined from the DNA. The sample table contains approximately 52,000 clones; only one count was recorded for around 97% of them. About 0.6% of the sample lies in the top ten.

In regard to this clone: The specificity of this receptor is unknown. No base quality values were provided; no much bigger clone lies one nucleotide off.

This sequence uses TRBV6-5 and TRBJ2-2; the D segment could be TRBD1, given 6 matching bases. This TCR derives from a human donor in good health. The sequenced material came from naive CD4+ T cells sorted from blood. The sample's cell subset or site label, in plain terms: unstimulated naive T cells. The CDR3 in this case is CASTETQGYPGELFF. At the DNA level, the sequence is TGTGCCAGCACCGAAACCCAGGGGTATCCCGGGGAGCTGTTTTTT.